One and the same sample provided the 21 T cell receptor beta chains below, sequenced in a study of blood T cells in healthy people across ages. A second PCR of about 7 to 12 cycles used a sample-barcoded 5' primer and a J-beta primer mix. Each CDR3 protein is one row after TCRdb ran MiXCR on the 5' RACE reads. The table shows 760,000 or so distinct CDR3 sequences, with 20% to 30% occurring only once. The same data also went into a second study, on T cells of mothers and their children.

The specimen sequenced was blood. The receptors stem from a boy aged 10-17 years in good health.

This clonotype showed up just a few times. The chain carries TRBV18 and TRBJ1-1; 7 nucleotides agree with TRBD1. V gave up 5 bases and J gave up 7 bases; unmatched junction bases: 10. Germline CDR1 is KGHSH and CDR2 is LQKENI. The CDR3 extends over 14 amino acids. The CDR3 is CASSSRSDRDEAFF. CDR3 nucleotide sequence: TGTGCCAGCTCATCACGAAGCGACAGGGATGAAGCTTTCTTT.

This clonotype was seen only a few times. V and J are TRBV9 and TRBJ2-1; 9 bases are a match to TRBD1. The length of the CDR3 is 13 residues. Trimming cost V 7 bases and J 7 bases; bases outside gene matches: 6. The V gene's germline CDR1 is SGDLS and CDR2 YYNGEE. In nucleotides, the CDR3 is TGTGCCAGCGCGGGGACAGGGTCGAATGAGCAGTTCTTC. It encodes CASAGTGSNEQFF.

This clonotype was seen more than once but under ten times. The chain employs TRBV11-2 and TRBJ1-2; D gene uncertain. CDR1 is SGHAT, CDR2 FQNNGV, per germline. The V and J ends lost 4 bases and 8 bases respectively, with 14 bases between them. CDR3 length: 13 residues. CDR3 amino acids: CASSSARVGGYTF. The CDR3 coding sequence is TGTGCCAGCAGCTCGGCCCGCGTGGGCGGCTACACCTTC.

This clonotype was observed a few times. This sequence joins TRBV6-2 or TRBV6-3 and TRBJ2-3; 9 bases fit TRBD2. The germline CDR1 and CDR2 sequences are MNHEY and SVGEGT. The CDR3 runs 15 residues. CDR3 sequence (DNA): TGTGCTACCAACAGGGTAGCGGGAGTCACAGATACGCAGTATTTT. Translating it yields CATNRVAGVTDTQYF.

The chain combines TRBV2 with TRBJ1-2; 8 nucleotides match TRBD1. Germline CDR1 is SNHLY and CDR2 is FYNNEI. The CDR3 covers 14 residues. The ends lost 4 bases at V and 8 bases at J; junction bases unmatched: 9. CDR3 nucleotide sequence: TGTGCCAGCAGTGCAAGGCAGGGGGCGGGAGGCTACACCTTC. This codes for CASSARQGAGGYTF.

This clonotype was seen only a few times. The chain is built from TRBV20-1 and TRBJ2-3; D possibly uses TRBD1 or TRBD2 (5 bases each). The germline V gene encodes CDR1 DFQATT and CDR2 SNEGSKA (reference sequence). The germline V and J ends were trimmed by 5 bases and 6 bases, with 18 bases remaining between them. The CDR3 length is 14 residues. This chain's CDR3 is CSAWGRGSRDTQYF. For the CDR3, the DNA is TGCAGTGCTTGGGGCCGGGGCTCACGGGATACGCAGTATTTT.

CDR3 residues: CASSVGGSGETQYF. CDR3 sequence (DNA): TGTGCCAGCAGCGTAGGCGGGAGTGGGGAGACCCAGTACTTC. The chain is built from TRBV9 and TRBJ2-7; TRBD2 agrees at 7 bases. Near its end, the DNA agrees better with TRBJ2-5, so the J call may be wrong. Germline loops: CDR1 SGDLS, CDR2 YYNGEE. The CDR3 sequence is 14 residues long.

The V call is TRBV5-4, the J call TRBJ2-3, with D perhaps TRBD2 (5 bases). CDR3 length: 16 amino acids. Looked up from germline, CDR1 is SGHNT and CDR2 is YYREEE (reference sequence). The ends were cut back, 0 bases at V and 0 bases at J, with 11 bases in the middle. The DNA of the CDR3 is TGTGCCAGCAGCTTGGCCTTAGCGAGAAGCACAGATACGCAGTATTTT. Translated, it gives CASSLALARSTDTQYF. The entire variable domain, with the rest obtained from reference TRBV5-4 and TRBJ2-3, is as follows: ETGVTQSPTHLIKTRGQQVTLRCSSQSGHNTVSWYQQALGQGPQFIFQYYREEENGRGNFPPRFSGLQFPNYSSELNVNALELDDSALYLCASSLALARSTDTQYFGPGTRLTVL.

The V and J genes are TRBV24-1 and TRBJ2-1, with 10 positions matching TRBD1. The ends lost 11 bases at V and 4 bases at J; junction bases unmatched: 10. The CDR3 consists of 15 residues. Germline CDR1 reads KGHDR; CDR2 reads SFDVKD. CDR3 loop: CARRLGTGVYNEQFF. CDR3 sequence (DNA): TGTGCCAGGAGACTAGGGACAGGGGTTTACAATGAGCAGTTCTTC.

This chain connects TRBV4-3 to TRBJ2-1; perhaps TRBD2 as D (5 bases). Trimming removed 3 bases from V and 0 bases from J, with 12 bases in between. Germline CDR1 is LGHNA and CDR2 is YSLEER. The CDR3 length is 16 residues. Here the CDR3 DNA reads TGCGCCAGCAGCCACGGGGTCTCGAGCTCCTACAATGAGCAGTTCTTC. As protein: CASSHGVSSSYNEQFF.

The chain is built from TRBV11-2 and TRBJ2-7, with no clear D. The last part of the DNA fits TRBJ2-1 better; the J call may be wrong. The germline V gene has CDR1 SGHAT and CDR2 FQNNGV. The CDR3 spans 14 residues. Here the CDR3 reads CASSSWKIGNEQFF. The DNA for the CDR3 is TGTGCCAGCAGCTCCTGGAAGATTGGTAATGAGCAGTTCTTC.

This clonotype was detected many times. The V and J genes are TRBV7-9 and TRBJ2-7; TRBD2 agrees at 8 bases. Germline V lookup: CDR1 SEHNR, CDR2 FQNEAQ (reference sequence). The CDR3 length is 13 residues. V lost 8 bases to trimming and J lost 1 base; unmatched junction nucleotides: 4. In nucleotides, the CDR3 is TGTGCCAGCTCACCGGGAGGGTCCTACGAGCAGTACTTC. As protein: CASSPGGSYEQYF.

CDR3: CASSQRGTGNEQYF. CDR3 nucleotide sequence: TGTGCCAGCAGCCAAAGGGGGACAGGGAACGAGCAGTACTTC. The V call is TRBV11-2, the J call TRBJ2-7; 9 positions agree with TRBD1. This CDR3 is 14 amino acids long. The germline gives CDR1 SGHAT, CDR2 FQNNGV. J gave up 5 bases and V 5 bases, and 7 bases lay outside the gene matches.

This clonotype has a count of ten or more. Written as DNA, the CDR3 is TGTGCCAGCTCCCCCGGACAGAATCAGCCCCAGCATTTT. Encoded protein: CASSPGQNQPQHF. The V call is TRBV18, the J call TRBJ1-5, with TRBD1 as a possible D gene (6 bases). This CDR3 contains 13 residues. V was trimmed by 6 bases and J by 4 bases, leaving 10 bases between them. Germline CDR1 is KGHSH and CDR2 is LQKENI.

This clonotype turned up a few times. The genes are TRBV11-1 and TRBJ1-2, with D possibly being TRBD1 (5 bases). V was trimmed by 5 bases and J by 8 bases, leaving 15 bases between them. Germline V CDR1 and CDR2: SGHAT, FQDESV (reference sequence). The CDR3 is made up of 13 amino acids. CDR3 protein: CASSPGPLGGYTF. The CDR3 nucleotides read TGTGCCAGCAGCCCGGGACCCCTTGGGGGCTACACCTTC.

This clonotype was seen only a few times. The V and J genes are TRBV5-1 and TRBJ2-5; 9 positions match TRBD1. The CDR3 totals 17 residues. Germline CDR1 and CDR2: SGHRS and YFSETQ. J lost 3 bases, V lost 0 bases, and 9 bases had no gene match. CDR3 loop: CASSLVGQGGIEETQYF. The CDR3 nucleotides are TGCGCCAGCAGCTTGGTGGGACAGGGTGGTATCGAAGAGACCCAGTACTTC.

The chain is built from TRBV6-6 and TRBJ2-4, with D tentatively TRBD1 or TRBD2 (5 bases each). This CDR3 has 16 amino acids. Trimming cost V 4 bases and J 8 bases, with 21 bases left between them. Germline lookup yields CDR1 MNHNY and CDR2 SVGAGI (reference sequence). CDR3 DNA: TGTGCCAGCAGTTCCATGGGGGTCGTTCGCCCCCACATTCAGTACTTC. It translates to CASSSMGVVRPHIQYF.

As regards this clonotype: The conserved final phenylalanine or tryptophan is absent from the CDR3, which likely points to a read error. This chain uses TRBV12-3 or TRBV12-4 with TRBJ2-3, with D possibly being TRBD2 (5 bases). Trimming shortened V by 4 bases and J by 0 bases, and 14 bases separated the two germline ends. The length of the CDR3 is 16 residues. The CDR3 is CASSSLRGVSTDTQYS. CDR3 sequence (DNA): TGTGCCAGCAGTTCCTTACGGGGAGTAAGCACAGATACGCAGTATTCC.

The CDR3 nucleotides read TGCAGTGCTAGGAGACTAGCGGGAGAAGTAGAGCAGTTCTTC. Translation: CSARRLAGEVEQFF. The genes are TRBV20-1 and TRBJ2-5, with 12 bases matching TRBD2. The DNA end favors TRBJ2-1, so the J call may be wrong. Germline V CDR1 and CDR2: DFQATT, SNEGSKA (reference sequence). This CDR3 spans 14 amino acids.

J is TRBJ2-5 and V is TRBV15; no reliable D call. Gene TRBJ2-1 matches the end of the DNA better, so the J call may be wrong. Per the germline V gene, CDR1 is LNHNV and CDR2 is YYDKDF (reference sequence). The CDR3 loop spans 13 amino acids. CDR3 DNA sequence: TGTGCCACCAGCAAAAAAGATTTCAATGAGCAGTTCTTC. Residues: CATSKKDFNEQFF.

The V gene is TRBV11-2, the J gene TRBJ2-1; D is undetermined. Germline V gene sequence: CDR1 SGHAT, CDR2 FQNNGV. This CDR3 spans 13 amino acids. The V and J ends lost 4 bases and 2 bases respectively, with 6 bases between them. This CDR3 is CASSSAPYNEQFF. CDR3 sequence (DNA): TGTGCCAGCAGCTCTGCGCCCTACAATGAGCAGTTCTTC.